The subject of this entry is one T cell receptor (beta chain). Antigen unknown. This entry is derived from a study of T cells in Graves' hyperthyroidism and ophthalmopathy. Study-wide findings and caveats: The majority of expanded thyroid clonotypes above 0.001 also appeared in blood.

The CDR3 covers 17 residues. Germline V CDR1 and CDR2: LNHNV, YYDKDF (reference sequence). Unmatched junction bases numbered 12, after V lost 0 bases and J lost 5 bases. Template material for amplifying TCR beta CDR3 regions consisted of RNA transcripts. First-round RT-PCR targeting the TCR CDR3 was performed with the HTBI primer set. TCRdb reprocessed the multiplex PCR reads with MiXCR, giving one entry per CDR3 protein. The sample lists roughly 700,000 distinct CDR3 sequences, 15% to 20% seen once, with about a sixth in the top ten. This receptor was taken from a man aged 45-60 years with Graves' hyperthyroidism. Sequenced material: blood. This chain connects TRBV15 to TRBJ2-7; 8 nucleotides match TRBD2. The CDR3 protein is CATSRDLIREGLDEQYF. The CDR3 DNA reads as TGTGCCACCAGCAGAGATCTTATACGGGAGGGCCTGGACGAGCAGTACTTC.